Following are 26 T cell receptor beta chains from one sample sequenced in a study of human T cells and chemical hapten exposure. This sample's time point: patch test 3, about 24 weeks after DPC sensitization. Treatment of the sample: therapeutic diphenylcyclopropenone sensitization with weekly scalp DPC. TCRdb re-derived calls from the RACE reads in MiXCR, one entry per CDR3 protein. The top ten hold under 2.5% of the sample, which has about 160,000 distinct CDR3 sequences, roughly 25% seen once. The starting material was whole blood, obtained in connection with sensitization to the hapten diphenylcyclopropenone (DPC). The receptors come from a woman between 18 and 29 years old with alopecia areata. Some clones in this sample may be carry-over from other donors' samples.

The chain is built from TRBV19 and TRBJ1-2; 9 nucleotides align to TRBD1. The CDR3 contains 16 residues. Germline assignment: CDR1 LNHDA and CDR2 SQIVND (reference sequence). V gave up 5 bases and J gave up 4 bases; unmatched junction bases: 11. The CDR3 DNA follows: TGTGCCAGTAGTCCAAAGGGACAGGGAGAGGGCTATGGCTACACCTTC. Protein: CASSPKGQGEGYGYTF.

The chain has TRBV6-2 or TRBV6-3 and TRBJ1-1; D remains unclear. The germline V and J ends were trimmed by 2 bases and 1 base, with 8 bases remaining between them. Germline lookup yields CDR1 MNHEY and CDR2 SVGEGT. There are 14 residues in the CDR3. This CDR3 is CASSYGSENTEAFF. For the CDR3, the DNA is TGTGCCAGCAGTTACGGGTCAGAGAACACTGAAGCTTTCTTT.

With respect to this clonotype: The junction and the germline gene differ at one end; a read error may be behind it. The chain employs TRBV4-3 and TRBJ1-5, with D unresolved. CDR1 LGHNA and CDR2 YSLEER come from the germline V gene. The CDR3 extends over 13 amino acids. The CDR3, as DNA: TGTGCCAGCAGCCAAGATATAGATCAGCCCCAGCATTTT. Residues: CASSQDIDQPQHF.

V and J are TRBV29-1 and TRBJ2-7, with D unresolved. Germline V gene lookup returns CDR1 SQVTM and CDR2 ANQGSEA. V lost 7 bases and J 2 bases, leaving 12 bases between the germline ends. The CDR3 is made up of 12 amino acids. Here the CDR3 DNA reads TGCAGCGCTACTGAAGGCCCCTACGAGCAGTACTTC. It specifies CSATEGPYEQYF.

This clonotype was counted ten times or more. The J gene is TRBJ2-1, the V gene TRBV11-2; D is possibly TRBD2 (7 bases). The CDR3 covers 12 residues. Per the germline V gene, CDR1 is SGHAT and CDR2 is FQNNGV. The V and J ends lost 3 bases and 9 bases respectively, with 9 bases between them. The CDR3 loop is CASSLRGGEQFF. DNA for the CDR3: TGTGCCAGCAGCTTGAGGGGGGGTGAGCAGTTCTTC.

This clonotype was detected many times. The chain combines TRBV7-2 with TRBJ2-1; TRBD2 aligns across 11 bases. The germline V gene encodes CDR1 SGHTA and CDR2 FQGNSA. V was pared by 2 bases and J by 4 bases, with 4 bases of the junction left unmatched. This CDR3 has 16 residues. CDR3 protein: CASSLTTSGTYNEQFF. The CDR3 coding sequence is TGTGCCAGCAGCTTAACGACTAGCGGGACTTACAATGAGCAGTTCTTC.

The gene calls are TRBV4-3 and TRBJ2-7; D may match TRBD1 or TRBD2 (5 bases each). Germline loops: CDR1 LGHNA, CDR2 YSLEER. The CDR3 covers 15 residues. V was trimmed by 0 bases and J by 5 bases, leaving 14 bases between them. The CDR3 reads CASSQDVQGRNEQYF. DNA for the CDR3: TGCGCCAGCAGCCAAGATGTGCAGGGACGGAACGAGCAGTACTTC.

The CDR3 DNA sequence: TGTGCCAGCAGTTACGGGACAGGGGACACAGATACGCAGTATTTT. It specifies CASSYGTGDTDTQYF. The J gene is TRBJ2-3, the V gene TRBV6-5; TRBD1 aligns across 10 bases. Germline-derived CDR1 and CDR2 are MNHEY and SVGAGI. The CDR3 loop spans 15 amino acids. Losses at the gene ends were 2 bases for V and 2 bases for J; bases not matched to a gene: 1.

The CDR3 loop reads CASSFTGRGTGELFF. CDR3 bases: TGTGCCAGCAGTTTCACAGGGCGTGGCACCGGGGAGCTGTTTTTT. V and J are TRBV27 and TRBJ2-2; D may be TRBD1 (6 bases). In germline, CDR1 is MNHEY, CDR2 SMNVEV (reference sequence). The CDR3 is 15 amino acids. Trimming removed 3 bases from V and 4 bases from J, with 12 bases in between.

The CDR3 DNA is TGTGCCAGCAGCGTAAGACTAGCGTCGAACACCGGGGAGCTGTTTTTT. Protein: CASSVRLASNTGELFF. The chain joins TRBV9 to TRBJ2-2; 8 bases line up with TRBD2. The length of the CDR3 is 16 residues. Germline CDR1 SGDLS, CDR2 YYNGEE. V lost 1 base, J lost 0 bases, and 2 bases stayed unmatched.

Ten or more counts support this clonotype. The chain employs TRBV15 and TRBJ1-1; TRBD1 is a possible D gene (5 bases). Between the trimmed V and J ends, which lost 0 bases and 4 bases, there was a span of 18 bases. The CDR3 is made up of 17 amino acids. Germline assignment: CDR1 LNHNV and CDR2 YYDKDF (reference sequence). CDR3 nucleotide sequence: TGTGCCACCAGCAGAGATTTAGCCTGGGGCGCGGGCACTGAAGCTTTCTTT. This sequence encodes CATSRDLAWGAGTEAFF.

In DNA form, the CDR3 reads TGTGCCAGCAGCTTAGGACAGGGAGGGCCTGAAGCTTTCTTT. Amino acid sequence: CASSLGQGGPEAFF. J is TRBJ1-1 and V is TRBV11-2; 7 bases align to TRBD1. This CDR3 region has 14 residues. The germline gives CDR1 SGHAT, CDR2 FQNNGV. V was clipped by 1 base and J by 6 bases; unmatched bases: 5.

This clonotype was detected ten times or more. This chain connects TRBV5-1 to TRBJ2-5; no clear D gene. Germline V gene data show CDR1 as SGHRS and CDR2 as YFSETQ. This CDR3 contains 14 residues. V shed 0 bases and J shed 2 bases, with 8 bases lying between them. The CDR3 protein is CASSLGAGQETQYF. Here the CDR3 DNA reads TGCGCCAGCAGCTTGGGGGCAGGACAAGAGACCCAGTACTTC.

The genes are TRBV9 and TRBJ2-1; D not certain. This CDR3 region has 12 residues. Germline lookup yields CDR1 SGDLS and CDR2 YYNGEE. The germline V and J ends were trimmed by 5 bases and 5 bases, with 8 bases remaining between them. DNA for the CDR3: TGTGCCAGCAGTCTCACTAACAATGAGCAGTTCTTC. Amino acid sequence: CASSLTNNEQFF. The entire variable domain, with the rest obtained from reference TRBV9 and TRBJ2-1, is as follows: DSGVTQTPKHLITATGQRVTLRCSPRSGDLSVYWYQQSLDQGLQFLIQYYNGEERAKGNILERFSAQQFPDLHSELNLSSLELGDSALYFCASSLTNNEQFFGPGTRLTVL.

This sequence joins TRBV27 and TRBJ2-7; 7 positions match TRBD1. This CDR3 comprises 14 residues. Trimming removed 5 bases from V and 1 base from J; junction bases left unmatched: 5. Germline assignment: CDR1 MNHEY and CDR2 SMNVEV (reference sequence). The CDR3 DNA reads TGTGCCAGCAGTACCCGGACAGGATCCTACGAGCAGTACTTC. Translation: CASSTRTGSYEQYF.

This clonotype was picked up a small number of times. The final CDR3 position lacks the conserved phenylalanine or tryptophan, pointing to a likely read error. The DNA is left out, because the CDR3 cannot be placed on it with certainty; the CDR3 is given as TCRdb lists it. This chain links TRBV6-2 or TRBV6-3 with TRBJ2-1; the table's D gene call, TRBD1, was not cross checked with the DNA. Inclusive of both ends, the CDR3 amounts to 12 amino acids. Germline V lookup: CDR1 MNHEY, CDR2 SVGEGT. CDR3 region: CASTPQERGAPR.

This chain uses TRBV6-1 with TRBJ2-7; 12 bases fit TRBD2. CDR3 size: 16 residues. J lost 3 bases, V lost 1 base, and 4 bases had no gene match. Germline values: CDR1 MNHNS, CDR2 SASEGT. DNA of the CDR3: TGTGCCAGCAGTGAAGAACTAGCGGGAGGTCACTACGAGCAGTACTTC. Encoded protein: CASSEELAGGHYEQYF.

The rearrangement joins TRBV9 to TRBJ2-4; TRBD1 matches 7 bases. The CDR3 totals 15 residues. Per the germline V gene, CDR1 is SGDLS and CDR2 is YYNGEE. Trimming cost V 3 bases and J 4 bases; bases outside gene matches: 7. CDR3: CASSASGTVKNIQYF. CDR3 in DNA: TGTGCCAGCAGCGCCTCCGGGACAGTAAAAAACATTCAGTACTTC.

About this clonotype: One junction end disagrees with the germline gene, perhaps due to a read error. V usage is TRBV6-6 and J usage is TRBJ2-5, with D perhaps matching TRBD2 (6 bases). The CDR3 totals 9 residues. CDR1 is MNHNY and CDR2 is SVGAGI in the germline V gene (reference sequence). In DNA form, the CDR3 reads TGTGCCAGCAGTCCCCCAGCGGGCTTC. Translated: CASSPPAGF.

V gene TRBV12-3 or TRBV12-4 combines with J gene TRBJ1-1; tentatively, D is TRBD1 (5 bases). The CDR3 runs to 13 residues. Trimming removed 6 bases from V and 6 bases from J, with 14 bases in between. CDR3 in DNA: TGTGCCAGCAGGCCATCCGGGGGTCCTGAAGCTTTCTTT. Amino acid sequence: CASRPSGGPEAFF.

The chain carries TRBV4-2 and TRBJ2-5; 7 bases agree with TRBD2. The V segment lost 2 bases and the J segment 5 bases; nucleotides outside the gene matches: 2. The CDR3 length is 13 residues. CDR1 LGHNA and CDR2 YNFKEQ come from the germline V gene. This CDR3 is CASSQSGDETQYF. Written as DNA, the CDR3 is TGTGCCAGCAGCCAAAGCGGGGATGAGACCCAGTACTTC.

The J gene is TRBJ2-7, the V gene TRBV9; no clear D. Trimming pared 0 bases from V and 6 bases from J, leaving 10 bases between. The CDR3 totals 13 residues. Germline CDR1 SGDLS, CDR2 YYNGEE. The CDR3 nucleotides read TGTGCCAGCAGCGTAGTTATTTCAGGCGAGCAGTACTTC. Its translation: CASSVVISGEQYF.

The sample holds a few counts of this clonotype. This chain joins TRBV7-9 and TRBJ1-2; D gene ambiguous. The germline gives CDR1 SEHNR, CDR2 FQNEAQ (reference sequence). The CDR3 is 13 amino acids. The V and J ends lost 1 base and 9 bases respectively, with 12 bases between them. The CDR3 DNA reads TGTGCCAGCAGCTTAGTAGGATCAAAGAGCTACACCTTC. The encoded protein is CASSLVGSKSYTF.

This clonotype was detected only a few times. The chain joins TRBV4-3 to TRBJ2-2, with D maybe TRBD1 (6 bases). Between the trimmed V and J ends, which lost 0 bases and 5 bases, there was a span of 10 bases. The CDR3 has 15 residues. Germline V gives CDR1 LGHNA, CDR2 YSLEER. CDR3 amino acids: CASSQDGTLTGELFF. The CDR3 DNA reads as TGCGCCAGCAGCCAAGATGGGACACTGACCGGGGAGCTGTTTTTT.

This clonotype was counted between two and nine times. The chain uses TRBV20-1 and TRBJ2-7, with 8 positions matching TRBD2. This CDR3 has 13 residues. V lost 5 bases to trimming and J lost 3 bases; unmatched junction nucleotides: 6. The V gene's germline CDR1 is DFQATT and CDR2 SNEGSKA (reference sequence). CDR3 bases: TGCAGTGCTCGCGGGGGGTTGATCTACGAGCAGTACTTC. Translated: CSARGGLIYEQYF.

The V and J genes are TRBV24-1 and TRBJ2-7; perhaps TRBD1 as D (5 bases). The CDR3 has 12 residues. The V end was cut by 6 bases, the J end by 4 bases, with 9 bases between. Looked up from germline, CDR1 is KGHDR and CDR2 is SFDVKD. This CDR3 reads CATSQGSYEQYF. Here the CDR3 DNA reads TGTGCCACCAGTCAGGGTTCGTACGAGCAGTACTTC.